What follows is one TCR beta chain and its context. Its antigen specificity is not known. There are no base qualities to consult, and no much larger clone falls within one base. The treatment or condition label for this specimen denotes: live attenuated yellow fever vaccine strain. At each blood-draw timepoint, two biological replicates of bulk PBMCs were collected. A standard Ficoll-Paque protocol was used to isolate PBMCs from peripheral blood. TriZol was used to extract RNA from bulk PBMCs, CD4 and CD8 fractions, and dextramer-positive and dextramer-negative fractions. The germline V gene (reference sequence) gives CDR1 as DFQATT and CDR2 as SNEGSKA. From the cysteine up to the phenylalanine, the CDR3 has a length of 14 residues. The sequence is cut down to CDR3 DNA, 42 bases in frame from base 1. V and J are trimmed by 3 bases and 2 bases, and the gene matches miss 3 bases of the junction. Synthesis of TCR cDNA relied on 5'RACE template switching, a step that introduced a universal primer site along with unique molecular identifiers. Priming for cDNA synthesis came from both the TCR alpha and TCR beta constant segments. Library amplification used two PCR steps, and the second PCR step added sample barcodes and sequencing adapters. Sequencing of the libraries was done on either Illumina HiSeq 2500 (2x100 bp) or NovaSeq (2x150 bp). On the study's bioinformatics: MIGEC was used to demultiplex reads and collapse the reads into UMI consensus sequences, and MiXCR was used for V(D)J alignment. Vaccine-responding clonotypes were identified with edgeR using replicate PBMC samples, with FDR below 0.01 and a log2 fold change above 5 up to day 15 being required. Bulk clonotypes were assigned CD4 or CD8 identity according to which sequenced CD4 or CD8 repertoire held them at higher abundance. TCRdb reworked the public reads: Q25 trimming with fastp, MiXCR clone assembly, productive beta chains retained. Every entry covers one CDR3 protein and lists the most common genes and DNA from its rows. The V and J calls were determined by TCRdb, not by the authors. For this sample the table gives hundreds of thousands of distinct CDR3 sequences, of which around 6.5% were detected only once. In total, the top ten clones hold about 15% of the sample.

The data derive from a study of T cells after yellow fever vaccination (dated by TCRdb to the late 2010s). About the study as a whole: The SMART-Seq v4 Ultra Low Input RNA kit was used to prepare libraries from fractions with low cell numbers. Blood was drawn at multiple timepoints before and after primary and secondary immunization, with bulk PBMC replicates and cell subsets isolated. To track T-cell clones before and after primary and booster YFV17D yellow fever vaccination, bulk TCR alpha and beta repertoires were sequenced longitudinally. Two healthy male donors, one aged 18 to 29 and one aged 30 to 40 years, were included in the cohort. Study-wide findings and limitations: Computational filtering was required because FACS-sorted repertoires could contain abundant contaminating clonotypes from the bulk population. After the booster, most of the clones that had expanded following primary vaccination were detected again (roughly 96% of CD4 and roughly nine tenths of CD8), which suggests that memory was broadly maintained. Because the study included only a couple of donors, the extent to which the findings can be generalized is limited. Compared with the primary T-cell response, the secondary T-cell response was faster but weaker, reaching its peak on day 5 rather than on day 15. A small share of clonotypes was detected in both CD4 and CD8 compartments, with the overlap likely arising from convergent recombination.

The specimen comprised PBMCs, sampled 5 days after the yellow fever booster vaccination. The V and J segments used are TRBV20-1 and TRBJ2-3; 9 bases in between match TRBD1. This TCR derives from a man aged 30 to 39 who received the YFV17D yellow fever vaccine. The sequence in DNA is TGCAGTGCTAGTGACAGGGGGGACACAGATACGCAGTATTTT. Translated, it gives CSASDRGDTDTQYF.